This T cell receptor beta chain was sequenced for a study of blood T cell repertoires in COVID-19. In the study overall: Sites across the United States, Italy and Spain contributed samples from acute and convalescent COVID-19. Sample material is recorded as cDNA or gDNA derived from T cells, B-cell-depleted T cells, or PBMCs.

As originally analysed: From reference gene primer amplification, estimates of nucleated cell counts were derived. Generated by immunoSEQ multiplex PCR, the TCRdb table keeps only in-frame clones and is missing some. For V, J and clone size, that table is used; D and trimming come from the DNA. The data show roughly 300,000 clones, around 92% seen once. The sample holds a few counts of this clone. Enrolment of Seattle patients took place during active infection, and they were followed longitudinally. CDR3 length equals 17 residues. V was shortened by 1 base and J by 8 bases, with 21 bases between the two germline ends. Germline values: CDR1 MGHDK, CDR2 SYGVNS.

This sequence joins TRBV25-1 and TRBJ2-1; D is perhaps TRBD2 (7 bases). This sequence originates from a woman in her twenties or thirties with COVID-19, enrolled during active disease. Sequenced input: peripheral blood. The CDR3 coding sequence is TGTGCCAGCAGTGAATCAAGGGCGGGGGCCCTCCGCCATGAGCAGTTCTTC. Translated, it gives CASSESRAGALRHEQFF.